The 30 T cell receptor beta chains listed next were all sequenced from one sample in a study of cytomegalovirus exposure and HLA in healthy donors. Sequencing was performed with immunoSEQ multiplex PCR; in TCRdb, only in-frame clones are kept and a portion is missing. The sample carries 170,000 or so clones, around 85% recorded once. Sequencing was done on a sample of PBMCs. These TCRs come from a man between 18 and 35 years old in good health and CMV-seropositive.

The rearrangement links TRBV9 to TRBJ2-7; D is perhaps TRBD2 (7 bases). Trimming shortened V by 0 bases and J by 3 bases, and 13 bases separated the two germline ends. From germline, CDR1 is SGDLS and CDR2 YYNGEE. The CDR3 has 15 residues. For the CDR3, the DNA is TGTGCCAGCAGCGTAGGCGGGGGCCAGCGCTACGAGCAGTACTTC. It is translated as CASSVGGGQRYEQYF.

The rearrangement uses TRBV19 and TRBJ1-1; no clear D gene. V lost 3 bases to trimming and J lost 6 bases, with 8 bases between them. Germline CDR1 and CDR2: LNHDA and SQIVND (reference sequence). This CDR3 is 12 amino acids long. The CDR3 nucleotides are TGTGCCAGTAGTATTATTGGCTCTGAAGCTTTCTTT. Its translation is CASSIIGSEAFF.

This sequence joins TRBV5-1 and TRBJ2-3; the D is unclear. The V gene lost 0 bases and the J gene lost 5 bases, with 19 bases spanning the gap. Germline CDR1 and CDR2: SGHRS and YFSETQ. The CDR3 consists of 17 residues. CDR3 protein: CASSLAQLVAIRDTQYF. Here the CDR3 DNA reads TGCGCCAGCAGCTTGGCCCAGCTAGTCGCAATTCGAGATACGCAGTATTTT.

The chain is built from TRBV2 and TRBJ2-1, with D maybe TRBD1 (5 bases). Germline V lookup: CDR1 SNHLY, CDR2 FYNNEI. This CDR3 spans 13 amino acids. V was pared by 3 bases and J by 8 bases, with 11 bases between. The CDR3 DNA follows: TGTGCCAGCAGTGAGGGGCGGTCGGATGAGCAGTTCTTC. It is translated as CASSEGRSDEQFF.

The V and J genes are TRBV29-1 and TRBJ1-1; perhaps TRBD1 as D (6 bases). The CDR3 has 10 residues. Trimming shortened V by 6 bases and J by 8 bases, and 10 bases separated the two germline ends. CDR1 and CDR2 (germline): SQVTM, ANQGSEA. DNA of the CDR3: TGCAGCGTGGACACAGGGGAAGCTTTCTTT. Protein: CSVDTGEAFF.

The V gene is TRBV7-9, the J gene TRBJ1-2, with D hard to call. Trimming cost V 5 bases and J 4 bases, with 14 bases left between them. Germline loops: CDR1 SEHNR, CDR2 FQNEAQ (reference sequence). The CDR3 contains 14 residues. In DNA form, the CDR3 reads TGTGCCAGCAGCCCCTACGGAGGATTCTATGGCTACACCTTC. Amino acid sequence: CASSPYGGFYGYTF.

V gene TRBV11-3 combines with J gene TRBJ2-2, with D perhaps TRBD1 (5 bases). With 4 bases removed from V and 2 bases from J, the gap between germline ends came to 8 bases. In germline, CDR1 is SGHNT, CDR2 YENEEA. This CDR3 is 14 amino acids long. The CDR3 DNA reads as TGTGCCAGCAGCTCGGACACTAACACCGGGGAGCTGTTTTTT. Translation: CASSSDTNTGELFF.

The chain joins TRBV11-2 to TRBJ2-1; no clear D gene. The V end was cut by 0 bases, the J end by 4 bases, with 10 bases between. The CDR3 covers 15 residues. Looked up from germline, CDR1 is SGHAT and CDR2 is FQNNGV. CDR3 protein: CASSLELNLYNEQFF. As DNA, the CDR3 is TGTGCCAGCAGCTTAGAACTGAACCTTTACAATGAGCAGTTCTTC.

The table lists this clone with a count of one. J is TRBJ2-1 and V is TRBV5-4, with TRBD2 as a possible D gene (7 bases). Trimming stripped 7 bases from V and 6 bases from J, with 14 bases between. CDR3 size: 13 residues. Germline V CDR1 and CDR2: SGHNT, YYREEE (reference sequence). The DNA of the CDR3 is TGTGCCAGCTCCGGGGGAGGGGGCAATGAGCAGTTCTTC. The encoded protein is CASSGGGGNEQFF.

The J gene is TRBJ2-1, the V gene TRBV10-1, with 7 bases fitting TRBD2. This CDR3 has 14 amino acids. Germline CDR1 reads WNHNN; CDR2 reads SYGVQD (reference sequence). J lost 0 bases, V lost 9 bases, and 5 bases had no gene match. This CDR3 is CASSRGSSYNEQFF. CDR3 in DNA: TGCGCCAGTTCGCGGGGGAGCTCCTACAATGAGCAGTTCTTC.

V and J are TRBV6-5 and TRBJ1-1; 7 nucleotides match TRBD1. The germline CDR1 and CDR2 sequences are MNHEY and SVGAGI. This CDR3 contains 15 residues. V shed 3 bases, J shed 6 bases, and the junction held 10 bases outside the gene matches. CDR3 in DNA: TGTGCCAGCAGTTATTGGGGCAGGGGGTTCGCTGAAGCTTTCTTT. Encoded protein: CASSYWGRGFAEAFF.

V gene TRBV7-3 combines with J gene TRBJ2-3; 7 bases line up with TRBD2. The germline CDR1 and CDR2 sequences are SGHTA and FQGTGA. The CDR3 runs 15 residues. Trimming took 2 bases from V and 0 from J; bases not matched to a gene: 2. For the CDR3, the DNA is TGTGCCAGCAGCTTATCAGCGGGGAGCACAGATACGCAGTATTTT. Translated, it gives CASSLSAGSTDTQYF.

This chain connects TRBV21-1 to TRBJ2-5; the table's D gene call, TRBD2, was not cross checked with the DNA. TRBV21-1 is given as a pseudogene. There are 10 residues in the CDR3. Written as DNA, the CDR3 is TGTGCCAGCAGTTCTGAGACCCAGTACTTC. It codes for CASSSETQYF.

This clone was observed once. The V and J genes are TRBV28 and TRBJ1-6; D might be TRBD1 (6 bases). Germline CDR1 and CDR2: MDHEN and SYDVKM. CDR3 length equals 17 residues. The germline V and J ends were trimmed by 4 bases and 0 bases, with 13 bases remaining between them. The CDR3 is CASSSQGHSSYNSPLHF. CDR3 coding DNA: TGTGCCAGCAGTTCACAGGGTCACAGCTCCTATAATTCACCCCTCCACTTT.

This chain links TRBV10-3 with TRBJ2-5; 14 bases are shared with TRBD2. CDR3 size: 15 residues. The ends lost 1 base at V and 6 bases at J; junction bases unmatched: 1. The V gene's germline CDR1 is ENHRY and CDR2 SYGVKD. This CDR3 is CAISEWTSGGKTQYF. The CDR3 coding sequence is TGTGCCATCAGTGAGTGGACTAGCGGGGGGAAGACCCAGTACTTC.

CDR3 sequence reads: CASSLSGGRTDTQYF. The CDR3 bases are TGTGCCAGCAGCCTCAGCGGGGGTCGCACAGATACGCAGTATTTT. V is TRBV9 and J is TRBJ2-3, with 8 bases identical to TRBD2. The junction had 5 bases not matched to a gene; V was cut back by 4 bases and J by 1 base. The CDR3 is made up of 15 amino acids. Germline CDR1 reads SGDLS; CDR2 reads YYNGEE.

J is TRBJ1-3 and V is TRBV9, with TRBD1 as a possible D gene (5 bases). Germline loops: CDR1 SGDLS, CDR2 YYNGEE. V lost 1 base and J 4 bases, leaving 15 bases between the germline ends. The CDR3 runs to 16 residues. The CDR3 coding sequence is TGTGCCAGCAGCGTATCCGGGAGGGGTTCCGGAAACACCATATATTTT. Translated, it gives CASSVSGRGSGNTIYF.

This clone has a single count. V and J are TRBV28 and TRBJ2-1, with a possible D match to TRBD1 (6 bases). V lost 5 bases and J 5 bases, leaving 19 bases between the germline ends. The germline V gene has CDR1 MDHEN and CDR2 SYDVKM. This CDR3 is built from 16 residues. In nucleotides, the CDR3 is TGTGCCAGCAGTCCTTTTGGGGGCGCGAGAGACAATGAGCAGTTCTTC. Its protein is CASSPFGGARDNEQFF.

The CDR3 DNA reads as TGTGCCAGCAGTCTCTGGGGAAGCGGTACGGATGAGCAGTTCTTC. Its protein product is CASSLWGSGTDEQFF. V is TRBV28 and J is TRBJ2-1; perhaps TRBD2 as D (5 bases). The germline gives CDR1 MDHEN, CDR2 SYDVKM. This CDR3 spans 15 amino acids. The V and J ends lost 5 bases and 8 bases respectively, with 19 bases between them.

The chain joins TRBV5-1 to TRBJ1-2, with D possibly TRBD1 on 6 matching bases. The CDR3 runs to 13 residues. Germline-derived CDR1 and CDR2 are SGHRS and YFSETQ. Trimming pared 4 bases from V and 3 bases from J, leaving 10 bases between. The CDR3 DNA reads TGCGCCAGCAGCCAGACAGGCGACTATGGCTACACCTTC. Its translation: CASSQTGDYGYTF.

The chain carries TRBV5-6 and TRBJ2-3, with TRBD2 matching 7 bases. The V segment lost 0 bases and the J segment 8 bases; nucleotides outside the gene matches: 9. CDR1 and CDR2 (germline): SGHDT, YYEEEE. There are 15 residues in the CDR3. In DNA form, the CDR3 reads TGTGCCAGCAGCTTGGTCTCGCGGGGCGGGGGTACGCAGTATTTT. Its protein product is CASSLVSRGGGTQYF.

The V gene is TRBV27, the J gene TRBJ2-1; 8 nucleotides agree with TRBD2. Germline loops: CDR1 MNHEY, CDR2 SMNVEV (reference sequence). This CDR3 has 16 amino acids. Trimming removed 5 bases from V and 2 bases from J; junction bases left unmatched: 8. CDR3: CASSPSGRIPYNEQFF. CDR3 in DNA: TGTGCCAGCAGTCCCAGCGGGAGAATCCCCTACAATGAGCAGTTCTTC.

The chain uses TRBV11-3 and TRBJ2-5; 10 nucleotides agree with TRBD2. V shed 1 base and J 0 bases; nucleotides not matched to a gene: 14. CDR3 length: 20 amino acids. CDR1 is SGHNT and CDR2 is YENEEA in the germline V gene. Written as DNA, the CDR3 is TGTGCCAGCAGCTTAGGTCGTGGTAGCGGGAGGCCCTCGTACCAAGAGACCCAGTACTTC. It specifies CASSLGRGSGRPSYQETQYF.

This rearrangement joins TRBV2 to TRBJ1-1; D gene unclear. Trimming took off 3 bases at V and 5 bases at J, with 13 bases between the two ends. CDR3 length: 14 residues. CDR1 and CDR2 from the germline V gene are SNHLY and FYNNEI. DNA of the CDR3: TGTGCCAGCAGTGAGAAGGGCGGGTTGACTGAAGCTTTCTTT. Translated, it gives CASSEKGGLTEAFF.

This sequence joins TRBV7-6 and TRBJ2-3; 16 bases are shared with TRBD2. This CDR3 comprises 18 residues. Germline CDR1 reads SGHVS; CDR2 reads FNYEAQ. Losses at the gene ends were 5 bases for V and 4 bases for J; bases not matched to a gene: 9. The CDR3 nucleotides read TGTGCCAGCAGCCTCCTGCCGGGACTAGCGGGAGGGGCAGATACGCAGTATTTT. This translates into CASSLLPGLAGGADTQYF.

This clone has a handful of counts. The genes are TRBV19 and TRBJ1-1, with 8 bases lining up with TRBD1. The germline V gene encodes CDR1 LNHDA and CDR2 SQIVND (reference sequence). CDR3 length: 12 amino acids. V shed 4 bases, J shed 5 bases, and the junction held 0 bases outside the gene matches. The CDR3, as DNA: TGTGCCAGTAGTAACAGGGGGACTGAAGCTTTCTTT. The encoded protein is CASSNRGTEAFF.

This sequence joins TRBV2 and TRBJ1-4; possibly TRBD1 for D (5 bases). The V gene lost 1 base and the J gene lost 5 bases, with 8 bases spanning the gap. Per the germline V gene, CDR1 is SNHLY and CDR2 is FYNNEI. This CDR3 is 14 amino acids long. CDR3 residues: CASSEGRANEKLFF. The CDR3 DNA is TGTGCCAGCAGTGAAGGCAGGGCAAATGAAAAACTGTTTTTT.

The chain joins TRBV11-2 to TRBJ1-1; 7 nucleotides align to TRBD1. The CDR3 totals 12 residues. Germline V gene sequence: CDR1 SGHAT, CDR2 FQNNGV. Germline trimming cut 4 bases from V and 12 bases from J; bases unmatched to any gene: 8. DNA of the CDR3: TGTGCCAGCAGCTCACAGGGGTCGATGACTTTCTTT. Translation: CASSSQGSMTFF. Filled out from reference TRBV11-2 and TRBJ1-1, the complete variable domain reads EAGVAQSPRYKIIEKRQSVAFWCNPISGHATLYWYQQILGQGPKLLIQFQNNGVVDDSQLPKDRFSAERLKGVDSTLKIQPAKLEDSAVYLCASSSQGSMTFFGQGTRLTVV.

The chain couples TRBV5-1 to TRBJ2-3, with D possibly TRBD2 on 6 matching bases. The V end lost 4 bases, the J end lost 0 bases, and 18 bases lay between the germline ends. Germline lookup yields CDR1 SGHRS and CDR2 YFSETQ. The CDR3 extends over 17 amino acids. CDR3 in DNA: TGCGCCAGCAGCCCGGTTCAAAGCGGGCCTAGCACAGATACGCAGTATTTT. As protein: CASSPVQSGPSTDTQYF.

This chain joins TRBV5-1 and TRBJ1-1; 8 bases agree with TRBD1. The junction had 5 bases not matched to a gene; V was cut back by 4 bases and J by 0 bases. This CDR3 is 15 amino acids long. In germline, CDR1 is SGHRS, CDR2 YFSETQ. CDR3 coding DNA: TGCGCCAGCAGCAAGGACAGGGCCATGAACACTGAAGCTTTCTTT. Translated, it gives CASSKDRAMNTEAFF.